The sample holds a few counts of the clone carrying this TCR beta chain. Antigen: not known. The CDR3 covers 12 residues. V gave up 1 base and J gave up 5 bases, with 7 bases separating them. CDR1 and CDR2 (germline): DFQATT, SNEGSKA (reference sequence). The data stem from a study of identical twins. Whole-study findings and limits: The study found excess low generation probability among twin-shared out-of-frame alpha sequences. Carriage of fewer insertions was seen in abundant cord blood beta clonotypes, whereas memory repertoires showed none. Sharing of beta out-of-frame sequences by twins showed a weaker excess. Models predicted too little out-of-frame TCR alpha sharing in monozygotic twins.

TCRdb re-called the 5' RACE reads with MiXCR, one entry per CDR3 protein. The table records more than 200,000 distinct CDR3 sequences, about 14% of them present only once. The V call is TRBV20-1, the J call TRBJ2-3; the D is unclear. Sequenced: memory (CD45RO+) T cells sorted from blood. The source is a woman between 18 and 29 years old in good health. The CDR3 DNA follows: TGCAGTGCTAGAGCTAGTGTAGATACGCAGTATTTT. It codes for CSARASVDTQYF.